What follows describes a single T cell receptor beta chain. The antigen is not known. These data are taken from a study of CD4 T cells in relation to SARS-CoV-2 and coronaviruses. Data came from immunoSEQ multiplex PCR; TCRdb stores just in-frame clones and leaves some out. The data contain about 21,000 clones, approximately 78% of them singletons. The unexposed donors gave CD4+ T cells in about 2010-2019, prior to COVID-19. The cells were cultured for over eight days before CD4+ T cells were isolated. The V gene's germline CDR1 is SGHNT and CDR2 YYREEE (reference sequence). After removal of 1 base from V and 4 bases from J, the junction contained 6 bases not matched to a gene. The length of the CDR3 is 15 residues.

This sequence was found in a human donor in good health. V gene TRBV5-4 combines with J gene TRBJ2-5, with 8 bases matching TRBD1. Material: CD4+ T cells from PBMCs, cultured in vitro. CDR3 nucleotide sequence: TGTGCCAGCAGCTTGAAGACAGGGGAAATAGAGACCCAGTACTTC. Translating it yields CASSLKTGEIETQYF.